This T cell receptor (beta chain) was captured by sequencing in a study of shared clonotypes between healthy human individuals. Study summary: Participating donors consisted of a couple of women and a few men aged 18 to 49.

Adult Caucasians living in Nashville, Tennessee made up all of the donors. Notes on this clone: The antigen is undetermined.

The CDR3 length is 14 residues. CDR1 MNHNS and CDR2 SASEGT come from the germline V gene. V gave up 3 bases and J gave up 7 bases, with 15 bases separating them. The method was immunoSEQ multiplex PCR; TCRdb's version includes in-frame clones alone and lacks a portion of them. The repertoire holds roughly 1,500,000 clones, with 95% to 99% as singletons. Whole-study findings and limits: On the whole, naive subsets had larger estimated richness than memory subsets had.

The sequenced sample consisted of naive CD4+ T cells sorted from blood. Subset denoted: CD45RA+ positively selected. The chain is built from TRBV6-1 and TRBJ1-2, with D perhaps TRBD1 (5 bases). The sequence derives from a man under 40 in good health. CDR3 amino acids: CASSDHRMQSGYTF. The DNA for the CDR3 is TGTGCCAGCAGTGACCACAGGATGCAGAGTGGCTACACCTTC.